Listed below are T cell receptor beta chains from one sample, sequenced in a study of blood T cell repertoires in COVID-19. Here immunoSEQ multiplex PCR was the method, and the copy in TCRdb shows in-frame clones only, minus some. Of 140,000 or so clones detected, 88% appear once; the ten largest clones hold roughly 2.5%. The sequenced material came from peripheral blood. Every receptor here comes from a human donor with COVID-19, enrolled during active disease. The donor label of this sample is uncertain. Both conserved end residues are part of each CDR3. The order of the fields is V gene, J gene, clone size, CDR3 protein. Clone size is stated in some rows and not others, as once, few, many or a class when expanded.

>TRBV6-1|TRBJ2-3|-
CASSDQGLGVPDTQYF
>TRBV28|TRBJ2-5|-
CASSPAGGEETQYF
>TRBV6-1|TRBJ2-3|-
CASSEQGADTQYF
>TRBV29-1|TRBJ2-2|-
CSVDFGAGGNTGELFF
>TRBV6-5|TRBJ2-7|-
CASSYSRAGGYEQYF
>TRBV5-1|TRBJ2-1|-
CASSLAGTSGYNEQFF
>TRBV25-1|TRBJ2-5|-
CASSERAGGETQYF
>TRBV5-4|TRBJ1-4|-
CASSRQGGDEKLFF
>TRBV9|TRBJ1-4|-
CASSVSIRGTNEKLFF
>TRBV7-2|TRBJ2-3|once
CASSMGGERSTDTQYF
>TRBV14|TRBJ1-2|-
CASSATGAAGYTF
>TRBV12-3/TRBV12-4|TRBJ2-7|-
CASSYGTGDEQYF
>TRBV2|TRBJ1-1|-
CASRLGDTEAFF
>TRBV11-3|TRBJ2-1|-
CASSLRDRSGRAVQQFF
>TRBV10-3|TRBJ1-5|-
CAISESKGGQGATWQPQHF
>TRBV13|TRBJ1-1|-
CASSRDRVGTEAFF
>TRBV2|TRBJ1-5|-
CASSGTNQPQHF
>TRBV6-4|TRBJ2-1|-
CASGLGIHSYNEQFF
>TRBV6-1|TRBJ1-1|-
CASSEAGRDTEAFF
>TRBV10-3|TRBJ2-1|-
CAIGGGSSYNEQFF
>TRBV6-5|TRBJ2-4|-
CASSYSYGTENIQYF
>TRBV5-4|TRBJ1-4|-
CASSLQSGNEKLFF
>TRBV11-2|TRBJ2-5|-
CASSSLMGSQETQYF
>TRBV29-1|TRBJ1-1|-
CSVEAIQGETEAFF
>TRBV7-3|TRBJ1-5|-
CASSLEEGQPQHF
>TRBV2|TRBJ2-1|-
CASRAFGAVDEQFF
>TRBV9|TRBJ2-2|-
CASGRTGNTGELFF
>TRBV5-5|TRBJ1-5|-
CASSFWRSNQPQHF
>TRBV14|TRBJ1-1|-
CASSQMGRGTEAFF
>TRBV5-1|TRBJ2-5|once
CASSLWGGLQETQYF
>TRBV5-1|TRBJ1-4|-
CASRGTGTGKLFF
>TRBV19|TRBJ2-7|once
CASSSQEGPYEQYF
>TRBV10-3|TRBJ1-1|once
CAISGRGNTEAFF
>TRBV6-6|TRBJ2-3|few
CASSSRTGGRTDTQYF
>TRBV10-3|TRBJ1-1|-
CAIKTENTEAFF
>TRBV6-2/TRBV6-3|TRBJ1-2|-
CASSYSTPRSYGYTF
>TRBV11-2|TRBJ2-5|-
CASSPGRGLAGEETQYF
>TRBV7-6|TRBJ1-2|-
CASSATHRDGYTF
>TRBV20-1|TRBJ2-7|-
CSASKAAGVSYEQYF
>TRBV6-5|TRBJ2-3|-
CASTRGPTDTQYF
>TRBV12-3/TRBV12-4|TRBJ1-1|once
CASNQGRVTEAFF
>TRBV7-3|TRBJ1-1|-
CASSPSGLMNTEAFF
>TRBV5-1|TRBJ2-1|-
CASSLAEFNEQFF
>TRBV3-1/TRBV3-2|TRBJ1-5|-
CASNTGGLGNQPQHF
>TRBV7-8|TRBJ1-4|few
CASSHATGDREKLFF
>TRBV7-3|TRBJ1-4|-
CASSLMRATNEKLFF
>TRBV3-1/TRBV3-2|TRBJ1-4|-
CASSQEYTDRNEKLFF
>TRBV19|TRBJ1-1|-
CASNVGSNTEAFF
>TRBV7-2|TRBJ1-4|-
CASSVNTVGELFF
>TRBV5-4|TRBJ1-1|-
CASSLGGLRLWNLNTEAFF
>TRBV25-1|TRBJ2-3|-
CASSVTGTSGDTDTQYF
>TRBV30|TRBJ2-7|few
CAWSRGTETYEQYF
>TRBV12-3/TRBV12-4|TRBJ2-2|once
CASSPDTGELFF
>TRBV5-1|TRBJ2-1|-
CASSLAGTGFNEQFF
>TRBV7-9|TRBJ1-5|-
CASSPEDRADQPQHF
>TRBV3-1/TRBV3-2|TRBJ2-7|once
CASSGQYEQYF
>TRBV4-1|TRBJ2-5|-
CASSQVEAGKGGGTQYF
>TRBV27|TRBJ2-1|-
CASRSPRGLAANEQFF
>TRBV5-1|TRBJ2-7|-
CASSLDRGYEQYF